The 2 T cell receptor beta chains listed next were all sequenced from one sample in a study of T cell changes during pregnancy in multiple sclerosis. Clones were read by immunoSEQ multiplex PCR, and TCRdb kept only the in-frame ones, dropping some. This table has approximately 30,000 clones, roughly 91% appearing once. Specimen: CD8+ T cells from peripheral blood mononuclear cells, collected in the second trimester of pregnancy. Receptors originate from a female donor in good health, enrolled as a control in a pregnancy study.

The CDR3 loop reads CASSAQQGPAEDTEAFF. Written as DNA, the CDR3 is TGTGCCAGCAGCGCCCAACAGGGGCCGGCAGAGGACACTGAAGCTTTCTTT. V and J are TRBV9 and TRBJ1-1, with 7 bases lining up with TRBD1. This CDR3 has 17 amino acids. V lost 3 bases and J lost 3; bases outside the gene matches: 14. Germline-derived CDR1 and CDR2 are SGDLS and YYNGEE.

CDR3 residues: CASSQVSPGTGVTEAFF. CDR3 nucleotides: TGTGCCAGCAGCCAAGTAAGTCCCGGGACAGGGGTAACTGAAGCTTTCTTT. V and J are TRBV14 and TRBJ1-1; 10 positions match TRBD1. Germline CDR1 reads SGHDN; CDR2 reads FVKESK. Trimming removed 1 base from V and 5 bases from J; junction bases left unmatched: 10. The CDR3 contains 17 residues. Based on the CDR3 plus reference TRBV14 and TRBJ1-1, the full variable domain is EAGVTQFPSHSVIEKGQTVTLRCDPISGHDNLYWYRRVMGKEIKFLLHFVKESKQDESGMPNNRFLAERTGGTYSTLKVQPAELEDSGVYFCASSQVSPGTGVTEAFFGQGTRLTVV.